The 28 T cell receptor beta chains presented below share a single source sample, sequenced in a study of cytotoxic CD8 clonotypes in ibrutinib-treated CLL. Clones were read by immunoSEQ multiplex PCR, and TCRdb kept only the in-frame ones, dropping some. This table has 68,000 or so clones, around two thirds appearing once. The sample in question was PBMCs, obtained after 12 months of ibrutinib treatment. The receptors were sampled from a human donor with chronic lymphocytic leukemia.

V is TRBV7-2 and J is TRBJ1-5; D gene ambiguous. Trimming removed 3 bases at V and 4 bases at J, with 10 bases between. The CDR3 has 14 amino acids. Germline CDR1 SGHTA, CDR2 FQGNSA. The DNA for the CDR3 is TGTGCCAGCAGCTTGGAGAGCAGTAATCAGCCCCAGCATTTT. Its translation: CASSLESSNQPQHF.

The chain links TRBV5-4 to TRBJ2-7; the match to TRBD2 covers 11 bases. There are 13 residues in the CDR3. J lost 4 bases, V lost 4 bases, and 1 base had no gene match. Germline V gene sequence: CDR1 SGHNT, CDR2 YYREEE (reference sequence). The CDR3 bases are TGTGCCAGCAGCGGGACTAGCGGATACGAGCAGTACTTC. Its translation: CASSGTSGYEQYF.

Only a few counts were recorded for this clone. The chain links TRBV6-6 to TRBJ1-6, with a weak D call TRBD1 (6 bases). The CDR3 length is 13 residues. From germline, CDR1 is MNHNY and CDR2 SVGAGI (reference sequence). Trimming removed 6 bases from V and 10 bases from J, with 13 bases in between. The DNA for the CDR3 is TGTGCCAGCAGCCAGACAGGTCGATCACCCCTCCACTTT. Encoded protein: CASSQTGRSPLHF.

The rearrangement joins TRBV27 to TRBJ1-1; no clear D. Germline V CDR1 and CDR2: MNHEY, SMNVEV (reference sequence). Trimming left V 3 bases short and J 1 base short, with 6 bases between. The CDR3 runs to 13 residues. CDR3 residues: CASSFTANTEAFF. Written as DNA, the CDR3 is TGTGCCAGCAGTTTTACGGCGAACACTGAAGCTTTCTTT.

This chain connects TRBV11-2 to TRBJ2-5; 8 bases are a match to TRBD1. This CDR3 spans 15 amino acids. CDR1 and CDR2 from the germline V gene are SGHAT and FQNNGV. Trimming at V came to 3 bases and at J to 5 bases, leaving 8 bases not matched to a gene. The CDR3 is CASSLDRAKGETQYF. The CDR3 DNA follows: TGTGCCAGCAGCTTGGACAGGGCCAAGGGGGAGACCCAGTACTTC.

This rearrangement joins TRBV6-1 to TRBJ2-1; unclear D gene. Trimming stripped 5 bases from V and 6 bases from J, with 11 bases between. Looked up from germline, CDR1 is MNHNS and CDR2 is SASEGT. The CDR3 spans 13 residues. CDR3 DNA sequence: TGTGCCAGCAGTTATGCCTCTTTCAATGAGCAGTTCTTC. Its translation: CASSYASFNEQFF.

The chain is built from TRBV10-3 and TRBJ1-6, with D hard to call. In germline, CDR1 is ENHRY, CDR2 SYGVKD. Trimming took off 2 bases at V and 10 bases at J, with 15 bases between the two ends. This CDR3 region has 15 residues. The CDR3 protein is CAISEGSRSRSPLHF. The CDR3 bases are TGTGCCATCAGTGAGGGGAGTAGATCGCGATCACCCCTCCACTTT.

This rearrangement joins TRBV6-5 to TRBJ1-4; D may be TRBD1 (5 bases). CDR3 length: 15 residues. Trimming pared 0 bases from V and 5 bases from J, leaving 10 bases between. Germline CDR1 MNHEY, CDR2 SVGAGI. CDR3 nucleotides: TGTGCCAGCAGTTACTCAGGGACTTCAAATGAAAAACTGTTTTTT. Encoded protein: CASSYSGTSNEKLFF.

Regarding this clone: The same CDR3 is also encoded by other DNA sequences in this sample. V and J are TRBV6-6 and TRBJ2-7; 10 bases fit TRBD2. With V trimmed by 3 bases and J by 3 bases, 2 bases remained unmatched. Germline CDR1 is MNHNY and CDR2 is SVGAGI (reference sequence). This CDR3 comprises 14 residues. CDR3 in DNA: TGTGCCAGCAGTTATAGCGGGGGGTACTACGAGCAGTACTTC. Protein product: CASSYSGGYYEQYF.

Details on this clone: Mismatch with germline at one junction end may stem from a read error. The chain uses TRBV5-4 and TRBJ2-2; D is uncertain. Germline CDR1 reads SGHNT; CDR2 reads YYREEE (reference sequence). This CDR3 comprises 12 residues. The CDR3 sequence: CASSRLEDTRVF. CDR3 DNA: TGTGCCAGCAGCAGACTGGAAGACACCCGGGTTTTC.

The chain combines TRBV27 with TRBJ2-7, with 11 bases identical to TRBD1. V dropped 6 bases and J dropped 3; count of bases not matched to a gene: 28. The CDR3 sequence is 22 residues long. CDR1 is MNHEY, CDR2 SMNVEV, per germline (reference sequence). The DNA for the CDR3 is TGTGCCAGCAGGGGTTTCAGCCAAGCGCACGACCGGGACAGGGGGTTACGCTACGAGCAGTACTTC. Translating gives CASRGFSQAHDRDRGLRYEQYF.

This clone showed up just once. The rearrangement joins TRBV7-8 to TRBJ1-5; 7 nucleotides agree with TRBD1. V was pared by 2 bases and J by 2 bases, with 6 bases of the junction left unmatched. The length of the CDR3 is 16 residues. Germline CDR1 is SGHVS and CDR2 is FQNEAQ. CDR3 protein: CASSLLAGQRNQPQHF. DNA of the CDR3: TGTGCCAGCAGCTTATTAGCGGGACAGCGCAATCAGCCCCAGCATTTT.

The chain employs TRBV7-2 and TRBJ1-6; D might be TRBD1 (6 bases). Trimming took off 7 bases at V and 4 bases at J, with 14 bases between the two ends. In germline, CDR1 is SGHTA, CDR2 FQGNSA. The CDR3 length is 15 residues. The CDR3: CASNRRTVYNSPLHF. CDR3 DNA: TGTGCCAGCAACAGACGGACAGTTTATAATTCACCCCTCCACTTT.

V is TRBV29-1 and J is TRBJ1-6; no firm D call. CDR3 length: 15 amino acids. The germline V gene encodes CDR1 SQVTM and CDR2 ANQGSEA. Deletions cut 2 bases from V and 0 bases from J, with 8 bases between. This chain's CDR3 is CSVERIPSYNSPLHF. CDR3 sequence (DNA): TGCAGCGTTGAAAGGATTCCCTCCTATAATTCACCCCTCCACTTT.

The chain couples TRBV7-9 to TRBJ1-5; 10 bases map to TRBD1. Looked up from germline, CDR1 is SEHNR and CDR2 is FQNEAQ (reference sequence). V gave up 2 bases and J gave up 5 bases; unmatched junction bases: 9. The CDR3 spans 17 residues. The chain's CDR3 is CASSLMGQGNPDQPQHF. The DNA for the CDR3 is TGTGCCAGCAGCTTAATGGGACAGGGGAACCCCGATCAGCCCCAGCATTTT.

The chain couples TRBV7-7 to TRBJ2-5; D unclear. This CDR3 comprises 14 residues. The V gene's germline CDR1 is SSHAT and CDR2 FNYEAQ (reference sequence). The V and J ends lost 1 base and 1 base respectively, with 7 bases between them. As DNA, the CDR3 is TGTGCCAGCAGCTTAGATGGCGGCCAAGAGACCCAGTACTTC. Translated: CASSLDGGQETQYF.

The chain combines TRBV30 with TRBJ2-1; 9 positions match TRBD2. The CDR3 covers 15 residues. Looked up from germline, CDR1 is GTSNPN and CDR2 is SVGIG (reference sequence). Trimming at V came to 2 bases and at J to 6 bases, leaving 8 bases not matched to a gene. The CDR3 sequence: CAWSWGGTSFNEQFF. CDR3 DNA: TGTGCCTGGAGTTGGGGGGGGACTAGCTTCAATGAGCAGTTCTTC.

J is TRBJ1-2 and V is TRBV29-1, with 7 bases aligning to TRBD1. V dropped 6 bases and J dropped 0; count of bases not matched to a gene: 4. This CDR3 comprises 13 residues. Germline V lookup: CDR1 SQVTM, CDR2 ANQGSEA. CDR3 in DNA: TGCAGCGTCTGGGACAGTACTAACTATGGCTACACCTTC. It yields the protein CSVWDSTNYGYTF. The complete variable domain, with remaining parts taken from reference TRBV29-1 and TRBJ1-2, reads SAVISQKPSRDICQRGTSLTIQCQVDSQVTMMFWYRQQPGQSLTLIATANQGSEATYESGFVIDKFPISRPNLTFSTLTVSNMSPEDSSIYLCSVWDSTNYGYTFGSGTRLTVV.

This clone occurred once. This chain uses TRBV6-1 with TRBJ1-1, with D tentatively TRBD1 (5 bases). The V gene's germline CDR1 is MNHNS and CDR2 SASEGT. CDR3 size: 14 residues. Trimming left V 0 bases short and J 1 base short, with 6 bases between. The chain's CDR3 is CASSEAQGNTEAFF. CDR3 in DNA: TGTGCCAGCAGTGAAGCTCAGGGGAACACTGAAGCTTTCTTT.

V is TRBV7-2 and J is TRBJ2-5; possibly TRBD1 for D (5 bases). The V gene lost 6 bases and the J gene lost 0 bases, with 11 bases spanning the gap. From germline, CDR1 is SGHTA and CDR2 FQGNSA. CDR3 length equals 14 residues. The DNA for the CDR3 is TGTGCCAGCAGACAGGACCTGTACCAAGAGACCCAGTACTTC. This encodes CASRQDLYQETQYF.

CDR3 coding DNA: TGTGCCAGCAGCGGGGACAGATTCTATGGCTACACCTTC. Translating it yields CASSGDRFYGYTF. The V and J genes are TRBV2 and TRBJ1-2; 7 bases fit TRBD1. Per the germline V gene, CDR1 is SNHLY and CDR2 is FYNNEI. The CDR3 is 13 residues long. The V segment lost 6 bases and the J segment 4 bases; nucleotides outside the gene matches: 5.

The genes are TRBV21-1 and TRBJ1-1. TRBV21-1 is a pseudogene. CDR3 length equals 14 residues. CDR3 sequence (DNA): TGTGCCAGCAGCAAAAGGCACGGGAGCCAGGACGCTTTCTTT. Encoded protein: CASSKRHGSQDAFF.

The chain couples TRBV28 to TRBJ2-7; 9 bases line up with TRBD1. Germline loops: CDR1 MDHEN, CDR2 SYDVKM. CDR3 length: 16 residues. J lost 2 bases, V lost 2 bases, and 7 bases had no gene match. CDR3 DNA: TGTGCCAGCAGTTTACGGGGACAGGGACCCACCTACGAGCAGTACTTC. As protein: CASSLRGQGPTYEQYF.

The chain is built from TRBV4-1 and TRBJ2-4; 8 nucleotides agree with TRBD1. Unmatched junction bases numbered 8, after V lost 7 bases and J lost 3 bases. The V gene's germline CDR1 is MGHRA and CDR2 YSYEKL. This CDR3 has 15 residues. The CDR3 reads CASNTGQGGKNIQYF. The CDR3 DNA follows: TGCGCCAGCAATACTGGACAGGGAGGCAAAAACATTCAGTACTTC.

The CDR3 loop reads CASSPPGQGYQPQHF. In DNA form, the CDR3 reads TGTGCCAGCTCACCACCGGGACAGGGATATCAGCCCCAGCATTTT. This sequence joins TRBV18 and TRBJ1-5; 9 positions agree with TRBD1. The V segment lost 0 bases and the J segment 5 bases; nucleotides outside the gene matches: 2. The germline V gene has CDR1 KGHSH and CDR2 LQKENI. The CDR3 covers 15 residues.

The chain combines TRBV11-2 with TRBJ1-1; D uncertain. The CDR3 contains 13 residues. V was clipped by 4 bases and J by 1 base, with 7 bases between them. Per germline, CDR1 SGHAT and CDR2 FQNNGV. CDR3 in amino acids: CASSSLPNTEAFF. The CDR3 nucleotides are TGTGCCAGCAGCTCGCTTCCGAACACTGAAGCTTTCTTT. The whole variable domain, remainder taken from reference TRBV11-2 and TRBJ1-1, is EAGVAQSPRYKIIEKRQSVAFWCNPISGHATLYWYQQILGQGPKLLIQFQNNGVVDDSQLPKDRFSAERLKGVDSTLKIQPAKLEDSAVYLCASSSLPNTEAFFGQGTRLTVV.

V gene TRBV30 combines with J gene TRBJ2-1; 10 bases match TRBD2. V gave up 0 bases and J gave up 6 bases; unmatched junction bases: 14. The CDR3 length is 18 residues. Germline-derived CDR1 and CDR2 are GTSNPN and SVGIG (reference sequence). CDR3 DNA sequence: TGTGCCTGGAGTGTACCCCAGCGGGGGGGCCTCGGTGGCAATGAGCAGTTCTTC. Its translation: CAWSVPQRGGLGGNEQFF.

V and J are TRBV19 and TRBJ2-3, with TRBD2 as a possible D gene (5 bases). The V end was cut by 3 bases, the J end by 0 bases, with 13 bases between. In germline, CDR1 is LNHDA, CDR2 SQIVND (reference sequence). The CDR3 covers 16 residues. The CDR3 loop reads CASSIWSTTSTDTQYF. The CDR3 DNA is TGTGCCAGTAGTATTTGGTCGACTACTAGCACAGATACGCAGTATTTT.